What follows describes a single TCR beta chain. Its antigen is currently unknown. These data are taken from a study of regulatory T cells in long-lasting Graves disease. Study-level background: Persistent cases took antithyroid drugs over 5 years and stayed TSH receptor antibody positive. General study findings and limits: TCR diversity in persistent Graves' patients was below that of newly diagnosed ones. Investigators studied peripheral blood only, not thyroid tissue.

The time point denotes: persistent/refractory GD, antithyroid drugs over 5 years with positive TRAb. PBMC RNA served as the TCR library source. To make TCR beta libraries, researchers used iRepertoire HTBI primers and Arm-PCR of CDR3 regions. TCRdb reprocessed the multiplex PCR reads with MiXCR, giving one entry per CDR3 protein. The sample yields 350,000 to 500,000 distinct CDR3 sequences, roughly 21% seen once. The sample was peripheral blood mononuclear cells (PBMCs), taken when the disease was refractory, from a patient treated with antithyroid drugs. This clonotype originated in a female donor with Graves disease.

CDR3 sequence (DNA): TGTGCCAGCAGTCCCCTCAGCTCCCAGTCCAATCAGCCCCAGCATTTT. This codes for CASSPLSSQSNQPQHF. The chain carries TRBV6-1 and TRBJ1-5; D gene ambiguous. Deletions cut 5 bases from V and 3 bases from J, with 17 bases between. Germline CDR1 and CDR2: MNHNS and SASEGT. CDR3 size: 16 residues.